This entry describes one T cell receptor beta chain. Its antigen is not known. These data originate in a study of early T cells in non-severe SARS-CoV-2 infection. Study-level findings and limits: VDJdb-based annotation leaned toward anti-spike CD8 responses and missed private and CD4 specificities.

The TCR library protocol was used to attach unique molecular identifiers. These identifiers were attached to individual cDNA molecules. MiXCR, applied by TCRdb to the 5' RACE reads, yields one record per CDR3 protein. Counted here are 50,000 to 65,000 distinct CDR3 sequences, roughly 12% occurring once; the ten biggest clones make up just under 3%. The receptor was isolated from an adult who was a healthcare worker with PCR-confirmed SARS-CoV-2 infection or an uninfected control (not recorded which). Sequenced material: whole blood, taken at baseline.

For the CDR3, the DNA is TGTGCCAGCAGCTTATACGTCCAGGGGCTCCAAGAGACCCAGTACTTC. This codes for CASSLYVQGLQETQYF. The chain is built from TRBV7-8 and TRBJ2-5, with D perhaps matching TRBD1 (6 bases). The CDR3 is made up of 16 amino acids. V lost 2 bases to trimming and J lost 1 base, with 14 bases between them. Germline-derived CDR1 and CDR2 are SGHVS and FQNEAQ.